This entry features one T cell receptor beta chain sequence. Its specificity is not known. One entry per CDR3 protein results from TCRdb running MiXCR on the reads. The repertoire holds some 920,000 distinct CDR3 sequences, approximately 33% seen once, with 13% in the top ten. This record comes from a study of T cell repertoires in cytomegalovirus infection. Study background: Selection of CMV epitopes for the study included recently identified HLA-C-restricted and well-studied HLA-B-restricted ones. It was the public TCR beta signatures that indicated both CMV infection and matching HLA type.

Study-wide findings and caveats: The study found HLA-C-restricted CMV-specific TCR beta clonotypes dominating the ex vivo response.

The sequence derives from a human donor in good health (CMV status not recorded). Some clones in this sample may be carry-over from other donors' samples. The specimen comprised cultured CD8+ T cells from PBMCs, sampled from culture after CMV antigen stimulation.

CDR3: CASRYEGYGYTF. DNA of the CDR3: TGTGCCAGCAGATATGAAGGGTATGGCTACACCTTC. V gene TRBV27 combines with J gene TRBJ1-2; D unresolved. Deletions cut 6 bases from V and 5 bases from J, with 10 bases between. This CDR3 region has 12 residues. CDR1 and CDR2 from the germline V gene are MNHEY and SMNVEV (reference sequence).